The 18 T cell receptor beta chains presented below share a single source sample, sequenced in a study of control samples from healthy donors and cancer patients. This table comes from immunoSEQ multiplex PCR, and its TCRdb copy is limited to in-frame clones, with some not included. The repertoire holds 190,000 or so clones, 85% to 95% seen once, with around 1.6% in the top ten. The sequenced material came from blood. The receptors originated from a man aged 18 to 29 in good health.

The chain links TRBV10-3 to TRBJ1-6, with 7 bases that match TRBD1. V lost 7 bases and J lost 5; bases outside the gene matches: 2. CDR1 and CDR2 from the germline V gene are ENHRY and SYGVKD. CDR3 length: 13 amino acids. The CDR3 DNA sequence: TGTGCCATCACGGGACAGAATAATTCACCCCTCCACTTT. It specifies CAITGQNNSPLHF.

The chain uses TRBV3-1 (or the pseudogene TRBV3-2) and TRBJ2-1, with D possibly being TRBD1 or TRBD2 (5 bases each). There are 14 residues in the CDR3. Trimming pared 4 bases from V and 5 bases from J, leaving 12 bases between. In germline, CDR1 is LGHDT, CDR2 YNNKEL (reference sequence). CDR3 loop: CASSPSWGNNEQFF. The CDR3, as DNA: TGTGCCAGCAGCCCATCTTGGGGGAACAATGAGCAGTTCTTC.

The chain carries TRBV6-5 and TRBJ1-2; D perhaps matches TRBD1 (6 bases). The ends were cut back, 6 bases at V and 4 bases at J, with 12 bases in the middle. The CDR3 is made up of 13 amino acids. Per germline, CDR1 MNHEY and CDR2 SVGAGI. This CDR3 reads CASRNRDLYGYTF. The CDR3 DNA sequence: TGTGCCAGCAGGAACAGGGACCTCTATGGCTACACCTTC.

The rearrangement joins TRBV12-3 or TRBV12-4 to TRBJ1-1; D call uncertain. This CDR3 spans 13 amino acids. Deletions cut 5 bases from V and 1 base from J, with 8 bases between. In DNA form, the CDR3 reads TGTGCCAGCAGTACCCCAGCGAACACTGAAGCTTTCTTT. It specifies CASSTPANTEAFF.

This clone was counted only a few times. The chain has TRBV9 and TRBJ1-2, with unresolved D. The CDR3 is 14 amino acids. From germline, CDR1 is SGDLS and CDR2 YYNGEE. V lost 0 bases, J lost 2 bases, and 8 bases lay in between. This chain's CDR3 is CASSVEYSNYGYTF. For the CDR3, the DNA is TGTGCCAGCAGCGTAGAGTACAGCAACTATGGCTACACCTTC. The whole variable domain, remainder taken from reference TRBV9 and TRBJ1-2, is DSGVTQTPKHLITATGQRVTLRCSPRSGDLSVYWYQQSLDQGLQFLIQYYNGEERAKGNILERFSAQQFPDLHSELNLSSLELGDSALYFCASSVEYSNYGYTFGSGTRLTVV.

This clone was detected only once. The rearrangement uses TRBV18 and TRBJ2-1, with 7 positions matching TRBD1. With V trimmed by 7 bases and J by 4 bases, 10 bases remained unmatched. CDR3 length: 15 amino acids. Germline values: CDR1 KGHSH, CDR2 LQKENI. CDR3 amino acids: CASLPTGRLYNEQFF. DNA for the CDR3: TGTGCCAGCTTACCGACAGGGCGGTTATACAATGAGCAGTTCTTC.

The gene calls are TRBV28 and TRBJ1-2, with a weak D call TRBD1 (6 bases). This CDR3 has 14 residues. Looked up from germline, CDR1 is MDHEN and CDR2 is SYDVKM. The V end was cut by 3 bases, the J end by 3 bases, with 11 bases between. This chain's CDR3 is CASSFSRTDYGYTF. CDR3 in DNA: TGTGCCAGCAGTTTTAGCCGGACAGACTATGGCTACACCTTC.

The V and J genes are TRBV4-1 and TRBJ1-2; D is perhaps TRBD1 (5 bases). The CDR3 length is 15 residues. The V end lost 2 bases, the J end lost 0 bases, and 10 bases lay between the germline ends. The germline CDR1 and CDR2 sequences are MGHRA and YSYEKL. CDR3 amino acids: CASSQWDVANYGYTF. The CDR3 DNA is TGCGCCAGCAGCCAATGGGACGTAGCTAACTATGGCTACACCTTC.

The chain is built from TRBV19 and TRBJ1-5, with 8 nucleotides matching TRBD1. This CDR3 region has 14 residues. The junction had 5 bases not matched to a gene; V was cut back by 5 bases and J by 5 bases. From germline, CDR1 is LNHDA and CDR2 SQIVND (reference sequence). The CDR3 DNA follows: TGTGCCAGTAGTCCAGGGACAGGTTATCAGCCCCAGCATTTT. It encodes CASSPGTGYQPQHF.

The chain combines TRBV7-8 with TRBJ1-1; the D gene is possibly TRBD1 (5 bases). Per the germline V gene, CDR1 is SGHVS and CDR2 is FQNEAQ. The CDR3 sequence is 12 residues long. V was cut by 5 bases and J by 7 bases, with 11 bases left in between. DNA of the CDR3: TGTGCCAGCAGCCCCCGGGACGGTGAAGCTTTCTTT. Translated: CASSPRDGEAFF.

This chain connects TRBV14 to TRBJ2-1; TRBD1 is a possible D gene (5 bases). Looked up from germline, CDR1 is SGHDN and CDR2 is FVKESK. This CDR3 has 13 residues. Trimming cost V 5 bases and J 10 bases, with 15 bases left between them. CDR3 in DNA: TGTGCCAGCAGCTACACGACAGCCTCCGAGCAGTTCTTC. It yields the protein CASSYTTASEQFF.

This chain uses TRBV27 with TRBJ1-1, with D maybe TRBD1 (6 bases). Trimming took off 6 bases at V and 4 bases at J, with 12 bases between the two ends. Germline V gene lookup returns CDR1 MNHEY and CDR2 SMNVEV (reference sequence). This CDR3 has 13 residues. CDR3: CASSLTGVTEAFF. CDR3 DNA sequence: TGTGCCAGCAGCCTGACAGGAGTCACTGAAGCTTTCTTT.

V usage is TRBV20-1 and J usage is TRBJ1-6; 7 bases map to TRBD1. CDR3 size: 14 residues. With V trimmed by 3 bases and J by 10 bases, 9 bases remained unmatched. Germline lookup yields CDR1 DFQATT and CDR2 SNEGSKA (reference sequence). Here the CDR3 reads CSASPGQLNSPLHF. The DNA for the CDR3 is TGCAGTGCTAGTCCGGGACAGCTCAACTCACCCCTCCACTTT.

The J gene is TRBJ1-5, the V gene TRBV19; D is uncertain. The germline V gene encodes CDR1 LNHDA and CDR2 SQIVND (reference sequence). The CDR3 runs to 16 residues. V lost 1 base and J lost 0, with 10 bases in between. The CDR3 sequence: CASSIVPLGSNQPQHF. CDR3 bases: TGTGCCAGTAGTATAGTGCCACTAGGTAGCAATCAGCCCCAGCATTTT.

The chain links TRBV5-6 to TRBJ2-3; 7 bases match TRBD1. The CDR3 is made up of 17 amino acids. V was clipped by 4 bases and J by 3 bases; unmatched bases: 14. Germline V gene lookup returns CDR1 SGHDT and CDR2 YYEEEE. CDR3 sequence: CASSRLSEGGRTDTQYF. Here the CDR3 DNA reads TGTGCCAGCAGCCGTTTATCCGAAGGGGGCAGGACAGATACGCAGTATTTT.

The chain has TRBV6-5 and TRBJ1-1; unclear D gene. Trimming removed 4 bases from V and 1 base from J, with 13 bases in between. CDR1 and CDR2 from the germline V gene are MNHEY and SVGAGI. The CDR3 is 15 amino acids. The CDR3 DNA follows: TGTGCCAGCAGTTCTAGCAGTACGGGGAACACTGAAGCTTTCTTT. It codes for CASSSSSTGNTEAFF.

This chain uses TRBV6-2 or TRBV6-3 with TRBJ2-2, with 16 nucleotides matching TRBD2. The CDR3 totals 17 residues. With V trimmed by 5 bases and J by 6 bases, 6 bases remained unmatched. The germline V gene has CDR1 MNHEY and CDR2 SVGEGT. CDR3 sequence: CASSRGTSGGGPGELFF. The CDR3 nucleotides are TGTGCCAGCAGTCGCGGGACTAGCGGGGGGGGCCCCGGGGAGCTGTTTTTT.

V and J are TRBV18 and TRBJ2-3, with TRBD2 identical over 10 bases. The CDR3 is 17 residues long. From germline, CDR1 is KGHSH and CDR2 LQKENI. The V and J ends lost 5 bases and 2 bases, in that order; junction bases with no gene match: 10. In nucleotides, the CDR3 is TGTGCCAGCTCAACCGGGAGGACTAGCGGAACCACAGATACGCAGTATTTT. This translates into CASSTGRTSGTTDTQYF.